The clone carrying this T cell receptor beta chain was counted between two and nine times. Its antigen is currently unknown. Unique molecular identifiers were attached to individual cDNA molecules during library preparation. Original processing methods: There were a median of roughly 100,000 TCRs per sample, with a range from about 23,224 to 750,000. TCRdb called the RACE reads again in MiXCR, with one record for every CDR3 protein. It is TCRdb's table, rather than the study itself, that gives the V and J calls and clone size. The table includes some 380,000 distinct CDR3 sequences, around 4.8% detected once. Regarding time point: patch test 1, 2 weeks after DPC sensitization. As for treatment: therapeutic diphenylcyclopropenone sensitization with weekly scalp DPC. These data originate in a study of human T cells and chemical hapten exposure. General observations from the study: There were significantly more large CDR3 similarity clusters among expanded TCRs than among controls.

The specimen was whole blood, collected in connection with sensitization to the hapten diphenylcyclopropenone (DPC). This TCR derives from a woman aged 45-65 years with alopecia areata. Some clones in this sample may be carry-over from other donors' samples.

CDR3 protein: CASSSGRNTEAFF. The DNA for the CDR3 is TGTGCCAGCAGTTCCGGACGGAACACTGAAGCTTTCTTT. V and J are TRBV12-3 or TRBV12-4 and TRBJ1-1; D is uncertain. The CDR3 runs 13 residues. Between the trimmed V and J ends, which lost 4 bases and 1 base, there was a span of 7 bases.